This T cell receptor (beta chain) was found in a study of cytomegalovirus exposure and HLA in healthy donors. Sequencing was performed with immunoSEQ multiplex PCR; in TCRdb, only in-frame clones are kept and a portion is missing. This sample has about 280,000 clones, with approximately 90% found just once. The CDR3 consists of 14 residues. CDR1 is SGHRS, CDR2 YFSETQ, per germline. Between the trimmed V and J ends, which lost 4 bases and 5 bases, there was a span of 16 bases. The sample taken for sequencing was PBMCs. The chain has TRBV5-1 and TRBJ2-7, with a tentative D call TRBD2 (6 bases). This clonotype was sampled from a woman aged 18 to 35 in good health and CMV-seronegative. This chain's CDR3 is CASSVRDSLHEQYF. For the CDR3, the DNA is TGCGCCAGCAGCGTTAGGGACTCCCTTCACGAGCAGTACTTC.